The next 14 T cell receptor beta chains were all read from a single sample in a study of blood T cell repertoires in COVID-19 (dated by TCRdb to 2020 to 2022). The library was generated by the immunoSEQ multiplex PCR assay. TCRdb re-hosts the immuneACCESS table, in-frame sequences only. Its copies lack some clones; in the studies checked, an unresolved V gene accounts for under half of them, and the cause for the rest is not known. The sample contains approximately 390,000 clones, around nine tenths of them found a single time. The ten most abundant clones make up roughly a tenth of the sample. Sample: PBMCs or T cells enriched from blood (not recorded which). These TCRs come from a woman in her fifties or sixties who had recovered from COVID-19.

The rearrangement joins TRBV27 to TRBJ2-1; D ambiguous. With 4 bases removed from V and 4 bases from J, the gap between germline ends came to 8 bases. The CDR3 loop spans 13 amino acids. From germline, CDR1 is MNHEY and CDR2 SMNVEV (reference sequence). CDR3 nucleotide sequence: TGTGCCAGCAGTTCCCTATCTTACAATGAGCAGTTCTTC. It is translated as CASSSLSYNEQFF.

The chain uses TRBV11-2 and TRBJ2-5; 7 bases match TRBD2. The CDR3 sequence is 17 residues long. Unmatched junction bases numbered 21, after V lost 4 bases and J lost 10 bases. Germline V gene sequence: CDR1 SGHAT, CDR2 FQNNGV. The CDR3 loop is CASSSRGLGLEGRDQYF. The CDR3 DNA sequence: TGTGCCAGCAGCTCTAGAGGCTTGGGACTGGAGGGGAGGGACCAGTACTTC.

This chain connects TRBV30 to TRBJ1-5; 7 bases align to TRBD1. The V gene end was trimmed by 0 bases and the J gene end by 4 bases; junction bases not matched to a gene: 9. The CDR3 extends over 16 amino acids. Germline values: CDR1 GTSNPN, CDR2 SVGIG (reference sequence). This chain's CDR3 is CAWSVLQATGNQPQHF. The DNA of the CDR3 is TGTGCCTGGAGTGTCCTGCAGGCGACAGGGAATCAGCCCCAGCATTTT.

CDR3 sequence (DNA): TGTGCCGGGGGGGTCGGGACCCTCAGCGATCAGCCCCAGCATTTT. Translated, it gives CAGGVGTLSDQPQHF. The V call is TRBV6-5, the J call TRBJ1-5; D perhaps matches TRBD1 (5 bases). CDR1 and CDR2 (germline): MNHEY, SVGAGI. The germline V and J ends were trimmed by 11 bases and 5 bases, with 22 bases remaining between them. The CDR3 has 15 amino acids.

This rearrangement joins TRBV5-6 to TRBJ1-2; no clear D. Germline-derived CDR1 and CDR2 are SGHDT and YYEEEE. Trimming took 7 bases from V and 0 from J, leaving 7 bases between them. The CDR3 sequence is 12 residues long. Here the CDR3 DNA reads TGTGCCAGCTGGAGGGCTAACTATGGCTACACCTTC. Its protein is CASWRANYGYTF. Looking up the rest from reference TRBV5-6 and TRBJ1-2 gives the full variable domain: DAGVTQSPTHLIKTRGQQVTLRCSPKSGHDTVSWYQQALGQGPQFIFQYYEEEERQRGNFPDRFSGHQFPNYSSELNVNALLLGDSALYLCASWRANYGYTFGSGTRLTVV.

As concerns this clone: At the DNA level, this CDR3 is encoded by other sequences in the same sample as well. This sequence joins TRBV20-1 and TRBJ1-1, with D possibly matching TRBD1 (5 bases). Germline V gives CDR1 DFQATT, CDR2 SNEGSKA (reference sequence). The CDR3 totals 11 residues. The germline V and J ends were trimmed by 6 bases and 5 bases, with 10 bases remaining between them. As DNA, the CDR3 is TGCAGTGCCTCCCGGGGGACTGAAGCTTTCTTT. Its translation is CSASRGTEAFF.

The rearrangement joins TRBV30 to TRBJ1-2; D is ambiguous. The V end lost 4 bases, the J end lost 6 bases, and 18 bases lay between the germline ends. There are 14 residues in the CDR3. CDR1 and CDR2 from the germline V gene are GTSNPN and SVGIG (reference sequence). The CDR3 here is CAWTPGVAADGYTF. The CDR3 DNA follows: TGTGCCTGGACCCCCGGGGTGGCAGCGGATGGCTACACCTTC.

This clone was recorded once. The gene calls are TRBV3-1 (or the pseudogene TRBV3-2) and TRBJ2-7; 7 bases line up with TRBD1. Germline V CDR1 and CDR2: LGHDT, YNNKEL (reference sequence). The CDR3 consists of 13 residues. Unmatched junction bases numbered 7, after V lost 4 bases and J lost 7 bases. The DNA of the CDR3 is TGTGCCAGCAGCCCCGAGACAGGGTATGAGCAGTACTTC. Protein: CASSPETGYEQYF.

The gene calls are TRBV4-1 and TRBJ1-5; D ambiguous. Germline CDR1 and CDR2: MGHRA and YSYEKL. The V gene lost 0 bases and the J gene lost 6 bases, with 12 bases spanning the gap. The CDR3 length is 15 residues. The CDR3 sequence is CASSQDGGSRQPQHF. In DNA form, the CDR3 reads TGCGCCAGCAGCCAAGATGGAGGGAGCCGTCAGCCCCAGCATTTT.

Turning to this clone: Other DNA sequences from this sample encode an identical CDR3 as well. The J gene is TRBJ2-3, the V gene TRBV11-2, with D unclear. The length of the CDR3 is 12 residues. Germline-derived CDR1 and CDR2 are SGHAT and FQNNGV. V was pared by 5 bases and J by 0 bases, with 3 bases between. The CDR3 region is CASSPSTDTQYF. CDR3 DNA: TGTGCCAGCAGCCCTAGCACAGATACGCAGTATTTT.

V is TRBV3-1 (or the pseudogene TRBV3-2) and J is TRBJ2-5, with 14 positions matching TRBD2. Trimming took 4 bases from V and 3 from J; bases not matched to a gene: 4. Germline CDR1 and CDR2: LGHDT and YNNKEL (reference sequence). CDR3 length equals 16 residues. The CDR3 bases are TGTGCCAGCAGCCGGACTAGCGGGGGGCTGAAAGAGACCCAGTACTTC. It yields the protein CASSRTSGGLKETQYF.

The chain combines TRBV25-1 with TRBJ1-1; no reliable D call. V was shortened by 7 bases and J by 4 bases, with 16 bases between the two germline ends. The CDR3 runs to 14 residues. Germline V gives CDR1 MGHDK, CDR2 SYGVNS. The CDR3 nucleotides read TGTGCCAGCATGGGAGGGCGAACGTCCACTGAAGCTTTCTTT. This translates into CASMGGRTSTEAFF.

This rearrangement joins TRBV6-2 or TRBV6-3 to TRBJ2-3; unclear D gene. The CDR3 is 16 amino acids. Looked up from germline, CDR1 is MNHEY and CDR2 is SVGEGT. Between the trimmed V and J ends, which lost 2 bases and 1 base, there was a span of 13 bases. The DNA of the CDR3 is TGTGCCAGCAGTTACCCCCCGGCAGGCCGCACAGATACGCAGTATTTT. Amino acid sequence: CASSYPPAGRTDTQYF.

The gene calls are TRBV6-5 and TRBJ1-5, with D maybe TRBD1 (5 bases). V was pared by 6 bases and J by 3 bases, with 9 bases between. Germline CDR1 reads MNHEY; CDR2 reads SVGAGI. This CDR3 has 13 amino acids. The CDR3 sequence is CASRAGLNQPQHF. CDR3 DNA: TGTGCCAGCAGGGCGGGGCTCAATCAGCCCCAGCATTTT.